The 17 T cell receptor beta chains reported below all come from one sample, sequenced in a study of T cells after yellow fever vaccination. Each CDR3 protein gets one entry after TCRdb re-called the 5' RACE reads with MiXCR. The table includes some 560,000 distinct CDR3 sequences, under 25% detected once. Source: PBMCs, taken 15 days after the yellow fever booster vaccination. The receptors derive from a man aged 25-45 years who received the YFV17D yellow fever vaccine.

This clonotype was recorded a few times. J is TRBJ2-2 and V is TRBV3-1; D uncertain. The CDR3 is 14 amino acids. CDR1 and CDR2 (germline): LGHDT, YNNKEL (reference sequence). With 3 bases removed from V and 4 bases from J, the gap between germline ends came to 9 bases. The chain's CDR3 is CASSQLAPTGELFF. The CDR3 region has the DNA TGTGCCAGCAGCCAGTTGGCCCCCACCGGGGAGCTGTTTTTT.

The chain has TRBV25-1 and TRBJ1-4; no reliable D call. CDR3 length equals 13 residues. Looked up from germline, CDR1 is MGHDK and CDR2 is SYGVNS. V lost 2 bases to trimming and J lost 4 bases, with 5 bases between them. CDR3 sequence: CASSERLNEKLFF. The CDR3 nucleotides are TGTGCCAGCAGTGAACGGCTTAATGAAAAACTGTTTTTT.

The gene calls are TRBV5-4 and TRBJ2-3; TRBD2 agrees at 7 bases. There are 14 residues in the CDR3. Trimming at V came to 4 bases and at J to 3 bases, leaving 5 bases not matched to a gene. Per the germline V gene, CDR1 is SGHNT and CDR2 is YYREEE (reference sequence). The CDR3 loop reads CASSPLAETDTQYF. In DNA form, the CDR3 reads TGTGCCAGCAGCCCTCTAGCGGAGACAGATACGCAGTATTTT. Based on the CDR3 plus reference TRBV5-4 and TRBJ2-3, the full variable domain is ETGVTQSPTHLIKTRGQQVTLRCSSQSGHNTVSWYQQALGQGPQFIFQYYREEENGRGNFPPRFSGLQFPNYSSELNVNALELDDSALYLCASSPLAETDTQYFGPGTRLTVL.

This clonotype was detected only a few times. The chain links TRBV10-3 to TRBJ2-1; the match to TRBD2 covers 10 bases. This CDR3 region has 17 residues. The germline V gene encodes CDR1 ENHRY and CDR2 SYGVKD. V dropped 0 bases and J dropped 2; count of bases not matched to a gene: 4. The CDR3 region is CAISESRAGGAYNEQFF. Written as DNA, the CDR3 is TGTGCCATCAGTGAGTCTCGAGCGGGAGGGGCCTACAATGAGCAGTTCTTC.

This clonotype was seen a handful of times. V is TRBV3-1 and J is TRBJ2-1; D is ambiguous. V was trimmed by 6 bases and J by 15 bases, leaving 15 bases between them. Germline V gene lookup returns CDR1 LGHDT and CDR2 YNNKEL (reference sequence). This CDR3 region has 11 residues. CDR3 nucleotide sequence: TGTGCCAGCAGTCAGTTCAAGAATCGGTTCTTC. Its protein is CASSQFKNRFF.

This rearrangement joins TRBV9 to TRBJ2-5; D call uncertain. Trimming removed 3 bases at V and 0 bases at J, with 9 bases between. The CDR3 runs 14 residues. The germline V gene encodes CDR1 SGDLS and CDR2 YYNGEE. The CDR3 bases are TGTGCCAGCAGCGCCGTAGTAGACCAAGAGACCCAGTACTTC. This codes for CASSAVVDQETQYF.

The chain joins TRBV20-1 to TRBJ1-1; D is unresolved. Germline CDR1 is DFQATT and CDR2 is SNEGSKA (reference sequence). This CDR3 has 13 residues. Trimming removed 0 bases from V and 0 bases from J, with 5 bases in between. The chain's CDR3 is CSARDDLNTEAFF. CDR3 DNA sequence: TGCAGTGCTAGAGACGACTTGAACACTGAAGCTTTCTTT.

The genes are TRBV18 and TRBJ1-1; D is ambiguous. V was shortened by 6 bases and J by 1 base, with 15 bases between the two germline ends. CDR1 is KGHSH and CDR2 is LQKENI in the germline V gene. The CDR3 covers 15 residues. The CDR3 sequence: CASSPSLNGNTEAFF. CDR3 in DNA: TGTGCCAGCTCTCCTTCCCTTAACGGGAACACTGAAGCTTTCTTT.

This clonotype occurred a few times. The rearrangement links TRBV6-2 or TRBV6-3 to TRBJ2-7; D gene uncertain. The CDR3 is 14 residues long. Deletions cut 0 bases from V and 0 bases from J, with 6 bases between. Germline V gene sequence: CDR1 MNHEY, CDR2 SVGEGT. Here the CDR3 reads CASSYSSNSYEQYF. In DNA form, the CDR3 reads TGTGCCAGCAGTTACTCATCCAACTCCTACGAGCAGTACTTC.

This sequence joins TRBV20-1 and TRBJ2-7, with D uncertain. This CDR3 has 11 amino acids. V was pared by 0 bases and J by 6 bases, with 6 bases between. Germline lookup yields CDR1 DFQATT and CDR2 SNEGSKA (reference sequence). DNA of the CDR3: TGCAGTGCTAGAGAGGCGGTCGAGCAGTACTTC. Translating it yields CSAREAVEQYF.

This clonotype was detected only a few times. In nucleotides, the CDR3 is TGTGCCAGCGGGGATGGGGAAAAACTGTTTTTT. It is translated as CASGDGEKLFF. This chain uses TRBV5-4 with TRBJ1-4; D is uncertain. This CDR3 contains 11 residues. CDR1 and CDR2 (germline): SGHNT, YYREEE (reference sequence). Trimming removed 7 bases from V and 8 bases from J, with 9 bases in between.

The rearrangement links TRBV5-1 to TRBJ2-1, with D perhaps TRBD1 or TRBD2 (5 bases each). V was shortened by 0 bases and J by 4 bases, with 14 bases between the two germline ends. The germline V gene has CDR1 SGHRS and CDR2 YFSETQ. The CDR3 is made up of 16 amino acids. The CDR3 spells CASSLDGAGGYNEQFF. DNA of the CDR3: TGCGCCAGCAGCTTGGATGGGGCTGGGGGATACAATGAGCAGTTCTTC.

V usage is TRBV6-5 and J usage is TRBJ2-6; D remains ambiguous. The germline gives CDR1 MNHEY, CDR2 SVGAGI. Deletions cut 0 bases from V and 2 bases from J, with 8 bases between. CDR3 length equals 16 residues. The CDR3 is CASSYSLAAGANVLTF. CDR3 bases: TGTGCCAGCAGTTACTCCTTAGCCGCTGGGGCCAACGTCCTGACTTTC.

In its sample, this clonotype was seen a few times. V gene TRBV5-5 combines with J gene TRBJ1-6; 7 nucleotides align to TRBD1. The germline V gene encodes CDR1 SGHKS and CDR2 YYEKEE (reference sequence). V shed 0 bases and J 6 bases; nucleotides not matched to a gene: 3. This CDR3 comprises 15 residues. The CDR3 DNA is TGTGCCAGCAGCTTGGACAGGGGAATTAATTCACCCCTCCACTTT. Protein: CASSLDRGINSPLHF.

J is TRBJ2-1 and V is TRBV3-1; D is ambiguous. Germline V gives CDR1 LGHDT, CDR2 YNNKEL (reference sequence). Trimming took 1 base from V and 3 from J, leaving 7 bases between them. The CDR3 has 14 residues. CDR3 bases: TGTGCCAGCAGCCAAGGAGTCGACTACAATGAGCAGTTCTTC. It translates to CASSQGVDYNEQFF.

The V gene is TRBV7-9, the J gene TRBJ2-7; the match to TRBD1 covers 7 bases. The CDR3 is 15 residues long. Germline V gene lookup returns CDR1 SEHNR and CDR2 FQNEAQ (reference sequence). V shed 5 bases and J 0 bases; nucleotides not matched to a gene: 7. The CDR3 sequence is CASSPNRQGSYEQYF. The DNA for the CDR3 is TGTGCCAGCAGCCCCAACCGACAGGGCTCCTACGAGCAGTACTTC.

The V gene is TRBV9, the J gene TRBJ1-5; TRBD1 matches at 7 bases. After removal of 3 bases from V and 0 bases from J, the junction contained 6 bases not matched to a gene. The CDR3 is 16 residues long. Germline CDR1 and CDR2: SGDLS and YYNGEE. The chain's CDR3 is CASSAPGQYSNQPQHF. CDR3 coding DNA: TGTGCCAGCAGCGCCCCGGGACAGTATAGCAATCAGCCCCAGCATTTT.